The entry below describes one TCR beta chain. Its target antigen remains unknown. It has no much larger one-base neighbor in the sample; base qualities were not kept. This record belongs to a study of shared clonotypes between healthy human individuals (dated by TCRdb to the early 2020s). With respect to the entire study: A few men and two women, aged 18 to 49 years, made up the cohort. For each donor, CD4 naive and CD4 memory were each run on three plates, CD8 naive on two plates, and CD8 memory on one plate. To estimate repertoire size and how much clonotypes are shared between individuals, the study performed deep sequencing of blood TCR repertoires from roughly five healthy adults. To increase sequencing depth and limit assay-specific biases, TCR repertoire library preparation and sequencing were carried out by different laboratories using diverse techniques. Per donor, leukapheresis produced somewhere between about 0.8 and 9 billion PBMCs. Summary of the overall study and its limitations: Pairwise subsampling indicated that sequencing depth was expected to affect the degree of clonotype sharing among donors. Naive subsets generally had larger estimated clonotype richness than memory subsets did. The small number of donors limited the genetic and exposure-history diversity represented. Compared with non-shared clonotypes, the clonotypes found in all four sorted-subset donors had higher generation probabilities. Even with the large sequencing depth, rarefaction of the sorted-subset datasets indicated that sequencing was incomplete. When several donors were compared, the shared fraction of clonotypes was 5% to 6.5% for naive CD4, approximately 3.3% for naive CD8, 2% to 2.5% for memory CD4, and 0.35% to 0.4% for memory CD8. Sampling was limited to blood, and TCR repertoires in tissue likely differ from TCR repertoires in blood.

Trimming removed 11 bases from V and 3 bases from J, leaving 19 bases between the germline ends. Inclusive of the bounding cysteine and phenylalanine, the CDR3 is 14 residues long. Only CDR3 DNA remains: 42 bases, in frame from the first base. Sequences SNHLY (CDR1) and FYNNEI (CDR2) are obtained from the germline V gene. Donors were healthy HIV-negative adults with no recently reported acute infections or vaccinations. Only Caucasian adults living in Nashville, Tennessee, USA were represented among the donors. CD4+ T cells were enriched by magnetic negative selection; naive cells were then positively selected on CD45RA, and the negative fraction formed the memory subset. Blood was collected by leukapheresis, and PBMCs were isolated by Ficoll-Histopaque density gradient centrifugation and then cryopreserved in liquid nitrogen vapor phase. Purity and quantity of every magnetically sorted T cell population were checked by analytical flow cytometry. Each sorted fraction had its genomic DNA isolated and then quantified by UV absorbance on a Nanodrop 2000c.

Using the deep immunoSEQ assay, multiplex PCR amplified TCR CDR3 regions from genomic DNA. Genomic DNA extracted from each cell subset was distributed evenly over all wells of several immunoSEQ 96-well plates, and each plate served as one replicate. For sorted subsets, around 200 ng genomic DNA, equal to 30,000 or so T cell genomes, was loaded into each replicate PCR. The purified libraries were quantified using a Qubit 3.0 fluorometer, sized with a Bioanalyzer 2100, and then quantified again using the KAPA Library Quantification kit. Every immunoSEQ 96-well plate was sequenced on a dedicated single-read 150-cycle Illumina NextSeq 550 flow cell. The authors' pipeline ran thus. Because the immunoSEQ output held only junctional sequences and lacked quality scores, the filtering could not match the filtering applied to full-length reads. To assign V/J genes and CDR3, sequences were annotated using PyIR, a Python wrapper for IgBLAST v1.9, with IMGT germline references. Reads were filtered out if the reads had weak V/J assignments (E-value above 1e-6), no CDR3, stop codons, out-of-frame junctions, or ambiguous translated residues. A V3J clonotype was defined by an identical inferred V gene, J gene, and CDR3 amino acid sequence. Percentage overlap between repertoires was calculated by dividing the number of shared unique clonotypes by the size of the smaller repertoire. Richness of each repertoire was evaluated using RTK rarefaction, the Chao1 estimator, and Recon v2.1 estimates of unobserved clonotypes. Generation probabilities for all TCRbeta clonotypes obtained by the gDNA method from a handful of donors were computed using OLGA. TCRdb took over this immuneACCESS table, retaining in-frame rearrangements with V and J assigned. Such tables are incomplete; in checked studies, under half of the missing clones stem from an unresolved V gene, and the remainder is unexplained. V and J calls and clone size are as listed in that table; D and trimming were resolved from the DNA. The sample table shows around 700,000 clones, and around 73% are seen once. The ten largest make up around 1.8% of the sample.

Sequenced material: memory CD4+ T cells sorted from blood. This sample's cell subset or site label indicates: CD45RA-negative fraction. The sequence joins TRBV2 to TRBJ2-5; TRBD2 is a weak D gene call, 7 bases matching. The receptor was derived from a woman aged 25 to 39 in good health. The DNA reads as follows: TGTGCCCGAGGGGGGGGGTCGAGGGAAGAGACCCAGTACTTC. This translates into CARGGGSREETQYF.